This T cell receptor beta chain emerged from a study of OX40 agonist ivuxolimab in advanced cancers. Background for the entire study: Ivuxolimab was an agonistic, fully human IgG2 monoclonal antibody directed against OX40 (CD134), a costimulatory receptor. Intravenous ivuxolimab was administered to patients every 2 weeks at six dose levels: 0.01, 0.1, 0.3, 1.5, 3 and 10 mg/kg. Of the approximately 54 dose-escalation patients, hepatocellular carcinoma was present in 19, melanoma in roughly 15, renal cell carcinoma in 9 and head and neck cancer in 9. The dose-escalation cohort was over 70% male with a mean age of about 65 years, ranging from roughly 23 to 79. Prior anti-PD-1, anti-PD-L1 or anti-CTLA-4 therapy was permitted, and roughly two fifths of dose-escalation patients had received checkpoint inhibitors. Partial responses occurred in three dose-escalation patients, of whom one had hepatocellular carcinoma and two had cutaneous melanoma. The purpose of peripheral TCRbeta sequencing was to test whether ivuxolimab changed TCR sequence diversity and led to clonal T-cell expansion. The paper reports the monotherapy dose-escalation portion (N = 52 patients) of the phase I ivuxolimab trial.

Here is what the overall study found, with its caveats: In partial responders in the 0.1-3.0 mg/kg groups, normalized peripheral clonal expansion was found to be among the lowest, especially among CD8+ T cells. After ivuxolimab, expanded clones were on average more numerous among CD8+ T cells than among CD4+ T cells. Low levels of normalized T-cell clonal expansion were also seen in some patients who did not respond. At doses of 0.1 to 3.0 mg/kg, clonal expansion of both CD4+ and CD8+ blood T cells was observed from baseline to week 6. The antigen specificity of the peripheral T cells that underwent clonal expansion was not determined.

The trial excluded patients who had a history of autoimmune disease or who were on systemic immunosuppression. Peripheral blood for TCR sequencing was drawn from every dose cohort at baseline, at cycle 4 day 1 and at cycle 7 day 1. Samples were obtained from an open-label, multicenter, first-in-human phase I dose-escalation trial of ivuxolimab. Adults with locally advanced or metastatic head and neck squamous cell, hepatocellular, melanoma or renal cell carcinoma were enrolled in the trial. Before TCR sequencing, CD4+ T cells and CD8+ T cells were sorted from peripheral blood as separate populations. Regarding this clone: Which antigen it targets is not known. One base away there is no much larger clone; base qualities are not given.

Spanning cysteine to phenylalanine, the CDR3 consists of 17 amino acids. Kept here is only the CDR3 DNA, which spans 51 bases and is read in frame from base 1. V is cut back by 3 bases and J by 6 bases, with 9 bases in the junction unmatched. CDR1 and CDR2 are read off the germline V gene (reference sequence) as MNHEY and SMNVEV. Genomic DNA was isolated from the sorted cells so that the TCRbeta CDR3 region could be sequenced. The immunoSEQ Assay was used to sequence the TCRbeta CDR3 regions. The table comes from immuneACCESS by way of TCRdb, which keeps in-frame sequences with V and J called. Part of the clones is missing from these tables; in studies checked, under half for an unresolved V gene and the rest for unknown reasons. The sample profile shows roughly 46,000 clones; roughly 91% of them were found once. The top ten constitute roughly 4.5% of the sample.

The TCR was taken from an adult with an advanced solid tumor such as melanoma, head and neck, liver or kidney cancer. The chain is encoded by TRBV27 joined to TRBJ2-2; 11 middle bases align to TRBD2. Sequencing used CD4+ or CD8+ T cells sorted from blood, obtained in a trial of the OX40 agonist ivuxolimab. The CDR3 has the sequence CASSFLQRTSGPGELFF. The nucleotide sequence reads as follows: TGTGCCAGCAGTTTCCTACAACGGACTAGCGGGCCCGGGGAGCTGTTTTTT.